A selection of T cell receptor beta chains follows, all from one sample in a study of cytomegalovirus exposure and HLA in healthy donors. TCRdb's table, derived via immunoSEQ multiplex PCR, lists solely in-frame clones and lacks some. This sample carries roughly 100,000 clones, approximately 77% of them seen once, and the ten largest clones take around a tenth. The sequenced sample was PBMCs. All receptors derive from a male donor in good health and CMV-seropositive. Both conserved end residues are part of each CDR3. D genes are given only for firm matches. Rows may omit the clone size; those that give it use once, few, many or a size class.

clone_size d_call j_call v_call cdr3_aa cdr3_nt
- - TRBJ1-1 TRBV7-6 CASSPRTVNTEAFF TGTGCCAGCAGCCCCAGGACAGTGAACACTGAAGCTTTCTTT
- TRBD1 TRBJ1-1 TRBV5-1 CASSLGTGVLSGLNTEAFF TGCGCCAGCAGCTTAGGGACAGGGGTTCTCTCCGGTTTGAACACTGAAGCTTTCTTT
once - TRBJ1-2 TRBV2 CASSLPPDAGGYTF TGTGCCAGCAGTCTCCCCCCGGACGCGGGCGGCTACACCTTC
- TRBD1 TRBJ2-5 TRBV6-1 CASSGQGEGSQYF TGTGCCAGCAGTGGACAGGGGGAGGGGTCCCAGTACTTC
few TRBD1 TRBJ2-1 TRBV9 CASSSGGGSNSYNEQFF TGTGCCAGCAGCTCAGGGGGTGGAAGCAACTCCTACAATGAGCAGTTCTTC
- TRBD1 TRBJ1-5 TRBV30 CAWSGQGLGNQPQHF TGTGCCTGGAGTGGACAGGGATTGGGGAATCAGCCCCAGCATTTT
few TRBD2 TRBJ2-1 TRBV9 CASSVQIAGPTGEQFF TGTGCCAGCAGCGTGCAGATAGCGGGGCCCACCGGTGAGCAGTTCTTC
few - TRBJ2-4 TRBV7-2 CASSLARTGVAKNIQYF TGTGCCAGCAGCTTAGCGCGGACGGGGGTAGCCAAAAACATTCAGTACTTC
- TRBD2 TRBJ2-3 TRBV27 CASSSRASGTAATQYF TGTGCCAGCAGTTCCCGTGCTAGCGGGACTGCAGCCACGCAGTATTTT
- TRBD2 TRBJ2-2 TRBV19 CASKTGGLYTGELFF TGTGCCAGTAAGACGGGAGGGCTTTACACCGGGGAGCTGTTTTTT
- - TRBJ1-2 TRBV6-4 CASSDSPPRSNYGYTF TGTGCCAGCAGTGACTCCCCACCCAGGTCTAACTATGGCTACACCTTC
- - TRBJ2-7 TRBV19 CASSITKQQPYEQYF TGTGCCAGTAGTATCACAAAACAGCAGCCCTACGAGCAGTACTTC
- TRBD1 TRBJ2-1 TRBV7-9 CASSLGIRGSYNGQFF TGTGCCAGCAGCTTAGGAATCAGGGGGAGCTACAATGGGCAGTTCTTC
- TRBD1 TRBJ1-2 TRBV14 CASSPIGGQGALRGYTF TGTGCCAGCAGCCCGATTGGCGGACAGGGGGCCCTCCGTGGCTACACCTTC
few - TRBJ1-1 TRBV5-4 CASSLGGQNTEAFF TGTGCCAGCAGCTTGGGGGGGCAGAACACTGAAGCTTTCTTT
- TRBD1 TRBJ2-3 TRBV5-1 CASSSGTGATDTQYF TGCGCCAGCAGCTCGGGGACAGGGGCCACAGATACGCAGTATTTT
- TRBD1 TRBJ2-3 TRBV6-1 CASSDGRGTDTQYF TGTGCCAGCAGTGACGGCAGGGGGACAGATACGCAGTATTTT
- - TRBJ2-2 TRBV6-4 CASSPEGGGTGELFF TGTGCCAGCAGTCCTGAAGGGGGAGGGACCGGGGAGCTGTTTTTT
few - TRBJ1-1 TRBV27 CASSSPTGRTEAFF TGTGCCAGCAGTTCCCCCACAGGGAGAACTGAAGCTTTCTTT
- - TRBJ2-4 TRBV5-4 CASTQEPAAAQYF TGTGCCAGCACCCAAGAACCGGCGGCCGCCCAGTACTTC
- - TRBJ2-6 TRBV18 CASSPGIPGANVLTF TGTGCCAGCTCACCCGGGATTCCGGGGGCCAACGTCCTGACTTTC
- TRBD1 TRBJ1-1 TRBV9 CASSVGTGELEAFF TGTGCCAGCAGCGTAGGGACAGGAGAATTGGAAGCTTTCTTT
once TRBD2 TRBJ2-1 TRBV19 CASSIWTSGRDNEQFF TGTGCCAGTAGTATATGGACTAGCGGGAGGGACAATGAGCAGTTCTTC
- TRBD2 TRBJ2-5 TRBV4-1 CASSQARGPGGTQYF TGCGCCAGCAGCCAAGCTAGGGGACCGGGAGGGACCCAGTACTTC
- TRBD2 TRBJ2-2 TRBV14 CASSPTTSAGTGELFF TGTGCCAGCAGCCCTACCACTAGCGCGGGCACCGGGGAGCTGTTTTTT
- - TRBJ1-5 TRBV28 CASSKGGIYQPQHF TGTGCCAGCAGCAAGGGGGGGATATATCAGCCCCAGCATTTT
- TRBD1 TRBJ2-1 TRBV6-1 CASSVGQGTYNEQFF TGTGCCAGCAGTGTAGGACAGGGGACCTACAATGAGCAGTTCTTC
few TRBD1 TRBJ2-1 TRBV5-4 CASSSGQGAYNEQFF TGTGCCAGCAGCTCCGGACAGGGTGCATACAATGAGCAGTTCTTC
- - TRBJ2-3 TRBV18 CASSSLSPDTQYF TGTGCCAGCTCATCCCTAAGTCCAGATACGCAGTATTTT
- - TRBJ2-1 TRBV11-2 CASSLGLISYNEQFF TGTGCCAGCAGCTTAGGACTGATTTCCTACAATGAGCAGTTCTTC
- - TRBJ1-1 TRBV5-1 CASSLDRAGTEAFF TGCGCCAGCAGCTTGGACAGGGCTGGGACTGAAGCTTTCTTT
- TRBD2 TRBJ2-5 TRBV2 CASSPVGGLAGVSQETQYF TGTGCCAGCAGCCCAGTTGGGGGACTAGCGGGAGTATCCCAAGAGACCCAGTACTTC
once TRBD2 TRBJ2-5 TRBV2 CASSVGGRALWETQYF TGTGCCAGCAGTGTCGGCGGGAGGGCCTTGTGGGAGACCCAGTACTTC
- - TRBJ2-7 TRBV28 CASRTPDWSHEQYF TGTGCCAGCAGAACACCGGACTGGTCTCACGAGCAGTACTTC
- TRBD1 TRBJ1-2 TRBV27 CASSPGQGYGYTF TGTGCCAGCAGTCCGGGACAGGGCTATGGCTACACCTTC
- TRBD2 TRBJ2-7 TRBV19 CASSIDAGVPEQYF TGTGCCAGTAGTATAGATGCGGGAGTCCCCGAGCAGTACTTC
- - TRBJ2-6 TRBV5-8 CASSLVLPGLSGANGLTF TGTGCCAGCAGCTTGGTGCTCCCCGGATTATCTGGGGCCAACGGCCTGACTTTC
- TRBD1 TRBJ1-1 TRBV7-9 CSSSSSTGGPNTEAFF TGTTCCAGCAGCTCGTCCACAGGGGGCCCAAACACTGAAGCTTTCTTT
- TRBD2 TRBJ2-3 TRBV27 CASSLLAVGKDTQYF TGTGCCAGCAGTCTCCTAGCGGTTGGAAAGGATACGCAGTATTTT
- - TRBJ2-7 TRBV15 CATSRGSTYEQYF TGTGCCACCAGCAGGGGCAGTACCTACGAGCAGTACTTC
- TRBD2 TRBJ2-7 TRBV5-1 CASSLATPSGRHTFSYEQYF TGCGCCAGCAGCTTGGCCACTCCTAGCGGGAGGCATACGTTCTCCTACGAGCAGTACTTC
- - TRBJ2-5 TRBV2 CASSEEARGETQYF TGTGCCAGCAGTGAAGAGGCCAGGGGAGAGACCCAGTACTTC
few TRBD1 TRBJ2-6 TRBV10-3 CAISKTGLGEWANVLTF TGTGCCATCAGTAAGACAGGGTTGGGGGAGTGGGCCAACGTCCTGACTTTC
- - TRBJ2-2 TRBV2 CASSADTSNTGELFF TGTGCCAGCAGTGCAGACACTTCGAACACCGGGGAGCTGTTTTTT